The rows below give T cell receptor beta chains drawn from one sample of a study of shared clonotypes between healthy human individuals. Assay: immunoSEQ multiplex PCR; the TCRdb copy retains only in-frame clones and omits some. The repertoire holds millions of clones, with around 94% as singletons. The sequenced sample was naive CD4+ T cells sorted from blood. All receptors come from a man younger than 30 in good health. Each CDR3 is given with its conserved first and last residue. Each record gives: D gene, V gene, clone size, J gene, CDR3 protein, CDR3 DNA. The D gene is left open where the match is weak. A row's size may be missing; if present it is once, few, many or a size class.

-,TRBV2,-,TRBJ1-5,CASRDTSYSNQPQHF,TGTGCCAGCAGGGACACCTCCTATAGCAATCAGCCCCAGCATTTT
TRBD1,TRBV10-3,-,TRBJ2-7,CATRTGSYEQYF,TGTGCCACCCGGACAGGTAGCTACGAGCAGTACTTC
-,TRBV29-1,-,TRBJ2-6,CSVAGTGNSGANVLTF,TGCAGCGTGGCCGGGACCGGGAACTCTGGGGCCAACGTCCTGACTTTC
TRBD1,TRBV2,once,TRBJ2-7,CASSDRTGGHEQYF,TGTGCCAGCAGTGACCGGACAGGGGGGCACGAGCAGTACTTC
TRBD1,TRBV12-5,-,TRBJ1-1,CASGLVKKDRGHLNTEAFF,TGTGCTAGTGGTTTGGTGAAGAAAGACAGGGGTCATTTGAACACTGAAGCTTTCTTT
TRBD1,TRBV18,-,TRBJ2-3,CASSGDRGTDTQYF,TGTGCCAGCTCCGGGGACAGGGGTACAGATACGCAGTATTTT
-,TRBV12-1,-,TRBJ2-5,CASSLFFPGTVRQETQYF,TGTGCCAGCAGCCTTTTTTTTCCCGGGACCGTAAGACAAGAGACCCAGTACTTC
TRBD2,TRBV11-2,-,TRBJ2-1,CASSLGLAGVGEQFF,TGTGCCAGCAGCCTCGGACTAGCGGGAGTGGGTGAGCAGTTCTTC
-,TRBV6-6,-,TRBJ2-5,CASSYGIGTQYF,TGTGCCAGCAGTTACGGGATAGGCACCCAGTACTTC
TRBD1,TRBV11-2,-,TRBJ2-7,CASSPISGTGVEQYF,TGTGCCAGCAGCCCAATTTCCGGGACAGGGGTCGAGCAGTACTTC
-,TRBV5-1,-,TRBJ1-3,CASSLGQGYSGNTIYF,TGCGCCAGCAGCTTGGGGCAGGGCTACTCTGGAAACACCATATATTTT
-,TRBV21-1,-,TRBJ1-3,CASSKGGSFGTGYF,TGTGCCAGCAGCAAAGGCGGCTCGTTCGGGACGGGATATTTT
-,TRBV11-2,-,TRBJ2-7,CASSFSGSEQYF,TGTGCCAGCAGCTTTTCAGGGTCCGAGCAGTACTTC
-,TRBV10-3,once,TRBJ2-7,CAISELESASYEQYF,TGTGCCATCAGTGAGTTGGAGAGTGCGTCCTACGAGCAGTACTTC
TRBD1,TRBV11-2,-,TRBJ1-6,CASSSSAPTGGNSPLHF,TGTGCCAGCAGCTCCTCAGCGCCGACAGGGGGCAATTCACCCCTCCACTTT
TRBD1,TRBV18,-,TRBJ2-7,CASSPRGLGGVAYEQYF,TGTGCCAGCTCACCTAGGGGGTTAGGGGGCGTCGCCTACGAGCAGTACTTC
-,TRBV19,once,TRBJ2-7,CASGQAGLSYEQYF,TGTGCCAGTGGCCAGGCGGGACTGTCCTACGAGCAGTACTTC
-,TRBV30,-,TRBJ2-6,CALGANVLTF,TGTGCACTAGGGGCCAACGTCCTGACTTTC
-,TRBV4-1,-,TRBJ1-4,CASSRALATIEKLFF,TGCGCCAGCAGCCGGGCCTTAGCGACAATCGAAAAACTGTTTTTT
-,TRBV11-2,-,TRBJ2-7,CASSQSYEQYF,TGTGCCAGCAGCCAGAGCTACGAGCAGTACTTC